This TCR beta chain was found in a study of blood T cell repertoires in COVID-19. Whole-study context: The origin of the acute and convalescent COVID-19 samples was the United States, Italy and Spain. T cells, B-cell-depleted T cells, or PBMCs supplied cDNA or gDNA.

The assay was immunoSEQ multiplex PCR, and TCRdb's table has in-frame clones only and misses some. The table has some 220,000 clones, 70% to 90% seen once. The specimen sequenced was peripheral blood. This sequence was found in a human donor in a cohort sampled during active COVID-19.

The CDR3 sequence is CASSYSGAGGKGNTIYF. CDR3 DNA sequence: TGTGCCAGCAGTTACTCGGGGGCAGGGGGCAAGGGAAACACCATATATTTT. The chain joins TRBV6-2 or TRBV6-3 to TRBJ1-3; 8 bases fit TRBD1. Germline V CDR1 and CDR2: MNHEY, SVGEGT. V lost 0 bases, J lost 4 bases, and 8 bases stayed unmatched. The CDR3 has 17 residues.